This entry concerns a single TCR beta chain. The Seattle patients joined while their infection was active and were tracked longitudinally afterward. Trimming pared 5 bases from V and 0 bases from J, leaving 17 bases between. This CDR3 has 16 amino acids. CDR1 is SGHTA, CDR2 FQGTGA, per germline. The sample belongs to a study of blood T cell repertoires in COVID-19. Study summary: Some COVID-19 samples were acute and others convalescent; all came from the United States, Italy and Spain. Sources were T cells, B-cell-depleted T cells, or PBMCs; the material itself was cDNA or gDNA.

Original methodology: Estimation of nucleated cell counts was performed using reference gene primer amplification. Some clones are missing from TCRdb's copy, which holds only in-frame ones; the method was immunoSEQ multiplex PCR. That table is the source of V, J and clone size, and D and trimming were worked out from the DNA. The sample consists of fewer than 600,000 clones, approximately 89% of them appearing once. The clonotype originates from a man younger than 35 with COVID-19, enrolled during active disease. Sequences were obtained from peripheral blood. The chain carries TRBV7-3 and TRBJ2-7, with TRBD1 as a possible D gene (5 bases). The DNA of the CDR3 is TGTGCCAGCAGCAGGGGTGTCCCACCGAGCTCCTACGAGCAGTACTTC. As protein: CASSRGVPPSSYEQYF.